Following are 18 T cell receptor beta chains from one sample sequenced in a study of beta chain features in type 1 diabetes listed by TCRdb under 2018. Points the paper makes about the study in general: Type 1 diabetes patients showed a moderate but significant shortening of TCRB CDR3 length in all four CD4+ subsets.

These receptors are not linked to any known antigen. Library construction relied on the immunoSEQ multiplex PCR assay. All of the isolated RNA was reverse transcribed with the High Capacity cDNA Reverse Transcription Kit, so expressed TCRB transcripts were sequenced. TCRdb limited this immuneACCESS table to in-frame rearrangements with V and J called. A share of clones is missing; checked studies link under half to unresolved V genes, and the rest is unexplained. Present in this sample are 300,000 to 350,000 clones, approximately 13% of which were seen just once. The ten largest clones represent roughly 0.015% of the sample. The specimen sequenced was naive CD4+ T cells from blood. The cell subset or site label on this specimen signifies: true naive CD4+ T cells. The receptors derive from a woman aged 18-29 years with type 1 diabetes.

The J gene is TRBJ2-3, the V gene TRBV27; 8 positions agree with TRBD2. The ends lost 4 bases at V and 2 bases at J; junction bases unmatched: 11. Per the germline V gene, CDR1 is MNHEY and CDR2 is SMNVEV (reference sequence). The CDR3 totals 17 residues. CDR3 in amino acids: CASSSRILAVYTDTQYF. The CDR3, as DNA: TGTGCCAGCAGTTCCAGAATACTAGCGGTTTACACAGATACGCAGTATTTT.

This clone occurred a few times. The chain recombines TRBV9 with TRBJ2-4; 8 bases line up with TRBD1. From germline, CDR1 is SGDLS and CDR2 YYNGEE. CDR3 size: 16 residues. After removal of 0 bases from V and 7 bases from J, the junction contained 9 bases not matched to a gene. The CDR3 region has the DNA TGTGCCAGCAGCGTAGGTCACAGGGGGATCGGGAACATTCAGTACTTC. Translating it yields CASSVGHRGIGNIQYF.

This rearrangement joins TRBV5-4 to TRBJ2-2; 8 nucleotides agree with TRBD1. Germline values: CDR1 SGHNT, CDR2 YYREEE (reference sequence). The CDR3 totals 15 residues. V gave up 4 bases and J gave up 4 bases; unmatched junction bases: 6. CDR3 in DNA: TGTGCCAGCAGCCTCGACAGGGGAGGCACCGGGGAGCTGTTTTTT. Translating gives CASSLDRGGTGELFF.

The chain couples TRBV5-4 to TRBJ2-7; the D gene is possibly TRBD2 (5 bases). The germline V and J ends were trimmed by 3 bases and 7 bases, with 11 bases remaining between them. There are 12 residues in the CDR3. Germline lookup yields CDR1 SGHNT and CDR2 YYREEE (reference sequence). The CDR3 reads CASSSYPGEQYV. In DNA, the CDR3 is TGTGCCAGCAGCTCGTACCCGGGGGAGCAGTACGTC.

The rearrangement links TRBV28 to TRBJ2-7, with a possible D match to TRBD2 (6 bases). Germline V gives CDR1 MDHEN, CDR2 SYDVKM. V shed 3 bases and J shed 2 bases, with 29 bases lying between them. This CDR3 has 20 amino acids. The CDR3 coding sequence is TGTGCCAGCAGTTTCGGGTTCTTCTCAAAGGAGGGACTTCGACCCTACGAGCAGTACTTC. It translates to CASSFGFFSKEGLRPYEQYF.

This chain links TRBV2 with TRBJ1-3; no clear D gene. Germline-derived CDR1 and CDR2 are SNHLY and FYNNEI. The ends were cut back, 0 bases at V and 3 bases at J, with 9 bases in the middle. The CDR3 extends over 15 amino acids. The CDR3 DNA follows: TGTGCCAGCAGTGAAGCTTCCGTTCTTGGAAACACCATATATTTT. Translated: CASSEASVLGNTIYF.

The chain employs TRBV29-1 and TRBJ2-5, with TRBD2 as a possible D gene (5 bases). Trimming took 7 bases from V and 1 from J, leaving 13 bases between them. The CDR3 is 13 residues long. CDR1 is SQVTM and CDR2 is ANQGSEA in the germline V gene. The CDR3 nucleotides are TGCAGCGCCACGGCGGGTACCCAAGAGACCCAGTACTTC. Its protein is CSATAGTQETQYF.

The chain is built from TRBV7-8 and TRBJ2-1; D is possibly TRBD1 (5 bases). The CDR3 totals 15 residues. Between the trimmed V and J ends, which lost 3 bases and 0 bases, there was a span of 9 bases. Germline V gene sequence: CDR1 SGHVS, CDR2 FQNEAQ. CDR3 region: CASSFRVPSYNEQFF. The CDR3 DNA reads TGTGCCAGCAGCTTCAGGGTACCCTCCTACAATGAGCAGTTCTTC.

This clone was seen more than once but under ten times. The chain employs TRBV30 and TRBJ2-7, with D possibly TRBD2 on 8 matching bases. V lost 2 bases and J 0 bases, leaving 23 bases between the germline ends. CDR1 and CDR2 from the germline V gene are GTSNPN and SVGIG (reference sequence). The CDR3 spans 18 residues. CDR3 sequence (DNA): TGTGCCTGGAGTAGTTTTCGGGAGGGGGCCAGGAGCTCCTACGAGCAGTACTTC. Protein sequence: CAWSSFREGARSSYEQYF.

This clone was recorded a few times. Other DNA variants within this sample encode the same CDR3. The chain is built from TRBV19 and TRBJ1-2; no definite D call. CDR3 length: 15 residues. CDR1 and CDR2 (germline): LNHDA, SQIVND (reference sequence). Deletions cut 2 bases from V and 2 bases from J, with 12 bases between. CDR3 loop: CASSIQSRGNYGYTF. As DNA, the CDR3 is TGTGCCAGTAGTATACAGTCCCGGGGAAACTATGGCTACACCTTC.

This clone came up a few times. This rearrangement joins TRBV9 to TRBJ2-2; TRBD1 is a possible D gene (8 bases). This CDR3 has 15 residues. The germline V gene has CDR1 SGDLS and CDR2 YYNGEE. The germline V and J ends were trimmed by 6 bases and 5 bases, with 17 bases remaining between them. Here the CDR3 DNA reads TGTGCCAGCAACTTCGGACAGGGAGGGACCGGGGAGCTGTTTTTT. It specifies CASNFGQGGTGELFF.

CDR3 in DNA: TGTGCCAGCAGCCTCGGACAGGGGAGAGAGACCCAGTACTTC. This encodes CASSLGQGRETQYF. The chain recombines TRBV5-4 with TRBJ2-5, with 9 bases identical to TRBD1. This CDR3 has 14 residues. Germline trimming cut 4 bases from V and 4 bases from J; bases unmatched to any gene: 5. Germline V lookup: CDR1 SGHNT, CDR2 YYREEE (reference sequence).

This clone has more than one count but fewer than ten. CDR3: CASSFEGLGEQYF. The CDR3 DNA follows: TGCGCCAGCAGCTTTGAGGGTTTGGGCGAGCAGTACTTC. The chain carries TRBV5-1 and TRBJ2-7, with D maybe TRBD2 (5 bases). The CDR3 extends over 13 amino acids. Looked up from germline, CDR1 is SGHRS and CDR2 is YFSETQ. V was shortened by 2 bases and J by 6 bases, with 12 bases between the two germline ends.

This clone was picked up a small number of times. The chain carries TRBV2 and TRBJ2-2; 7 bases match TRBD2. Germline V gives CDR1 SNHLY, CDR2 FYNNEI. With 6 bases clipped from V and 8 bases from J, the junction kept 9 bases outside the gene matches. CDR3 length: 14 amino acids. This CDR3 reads CASSGDYYSGELFF. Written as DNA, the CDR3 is TGTGCCAGCAGCGGGGACTATTATTCAGGGGAGCTGTTTTTT.

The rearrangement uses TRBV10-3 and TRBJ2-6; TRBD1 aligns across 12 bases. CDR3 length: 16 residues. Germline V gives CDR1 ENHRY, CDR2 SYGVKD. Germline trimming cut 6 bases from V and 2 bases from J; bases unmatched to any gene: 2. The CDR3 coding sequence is TGTGCCATCAGGGGACAGGGGGCAGCTGGGGCCAACGTCCTGACTTTC. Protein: CAIRGQGAAGANVLTF.

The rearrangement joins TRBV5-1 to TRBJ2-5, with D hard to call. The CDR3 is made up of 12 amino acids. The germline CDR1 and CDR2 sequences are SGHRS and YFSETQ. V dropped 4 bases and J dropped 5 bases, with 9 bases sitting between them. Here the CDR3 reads CASSPVGETQYF. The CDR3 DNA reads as TGCGCCAGCAGCCCGGTCGGGGAGACCCAGTACTTC.

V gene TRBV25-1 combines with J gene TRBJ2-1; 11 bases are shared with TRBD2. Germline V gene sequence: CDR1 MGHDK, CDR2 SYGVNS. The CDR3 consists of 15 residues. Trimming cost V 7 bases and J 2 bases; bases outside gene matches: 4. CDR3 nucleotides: TGTGCCAGCACCTATAGCGGGAGGGCCTACAATGAGCAGTTCTTC. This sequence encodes CASTYSGRAYNEQFF.

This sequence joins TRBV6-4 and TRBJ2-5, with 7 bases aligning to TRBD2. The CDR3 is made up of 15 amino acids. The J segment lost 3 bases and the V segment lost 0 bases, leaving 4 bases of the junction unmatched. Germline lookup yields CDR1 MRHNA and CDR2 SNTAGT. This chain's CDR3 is CASSDSQGGKETQYF. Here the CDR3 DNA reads TGTGCCAGCAGTGACTCGCAGGGAGGGAAAGAGACCCAGTACTTC.